A selection of T cell receptor beta chains follows, all from one sample in a study of shared clonotypes between healthy human individuals. Clones were sequenced by immunoSEQ multiplex PCR, and TCRdb holds only the in-frame ones, with some missing. The sample includes 1.4 million or so clones, 98% to 99% of them seen just once. Sequencing input: naive CD4+ T cells sorted from blood. These receptors originate from a young man in good health. The CDR3 runs from the conserved cysteine through the conserved F or W. Fields, in order: D gene, V gene, J gene, clone size, CDR3 length, CDR3 DNA, CDR3 protein. The D gene is left open where the match is weak. The size of a clone is reported for some rows only, either as once, few or many, or as a class for expanded clones.

.	TRBV10-1	TRBJ1-1	.	13	TGCGCCAGCAGTGGTGATCTAAACACTGAAGCTTTCTTT	CASSGDLNTEAFF
TRBD1	TRBV5-1	TRBJ2-7	.	17	TGCGCCAGCAGCTTGGAAACTAGCCGGACAGGGGGCTACGAGCAGTACTTC	CASSLETSRTGGYEQYF
TRBD2	TRBV15	TRBJ2-1	once	18	TGTGCCACCAGCAGAAGTCGGACTAGCGGGAGAACTAACAATGAGCAGTTCTTC	CATSRSRTSGRTNNEQFF
.	TRBV30	TRBJ2-5	.	13	TGTGCCTGGAAAGGGGCGTACCAAGAGACCCAGTACTTC	CAWKGAYQETQYF
.	TRBV2	TRBJ2-3	.	18	TGTGCCAGCAGTGACGCGGCGGGAAGACAGGGTAGTACAGATACGCAGTATTTT	CASSDAAGRQGSTDTQYF
.	TRBV7-3	TRBJ2-1	.	14	TGTGCCAGCAGCTCCCCCCCCCTATGGGATGAGCAGTTCTTC	CASSSPPLWDEQFF
.	TRBV14	TRBJ2-5	.	15	TGTGCCAGCAGCCAACAAGACAGCCACCAAGAGACCCAGTACTTC	CASSQQDSHQETQYF
.	TRBV27	TRBJ1-4	.	14	TGTGCCAGCAGTCCAAGGGTATCCTATGAAAAACTGTTTTTT	CASSPRVSYEKLFF
.	TRBV2	TRBJ1-2	.	11	TGTGCCAGCAGTGAAGGATCCGGCTACACCTTC	CASSEGSGYTF
.	TRBV7-9	TRBJ2-7	.	17	TGTGCCAGCAGCTTAGCAGAAGGGGCCGGACCTTTCTACGAGCAGTACTTC	CASSLAEGAGPFYEQYF
.	TRBV11-2	TRBJ1-2	.	17	TGTGCCAGCCGACCACCTAAAACGACGGCATTGAACTATGGCTACACCTTC	CASRPPKTTALNYGYTF
.	TRBV5-4	TRBJ2-3	.	14	TGTGCCAGCAGCTTGAACAGGTACACAGATACGCAGTATTTT	CASSLNRYTDTQYF
.	TRBV15	TRBJ2-5	.	13	TGTGCCACCAGCAGACCGAATTTAGAGACCCAGTACTTC	CATSRPNLETQYF
.	TRBV6-4	TRBJ1-1	once	13	TGTGCCAGCAGTCGGGACATCAACACTGAAGCTTTCTTT	CASSRDINTEAFF
.	TRBV4-1	TRBJ2-7	.	13	TGCGCCAGCAGCCGAGGGCCCGAATACGAGCAGTACTTC	CASSRGPEYEQYF
.	TRBV18	TRBJ1-1	.	17	TGTGCCAGCTCACCTCTCGAGGTCAGCCGGGGGAACACTGAAGCTTTCTTT	CASSPLEVSRGNTEAFF
.	TRBV5-1	TRBJ1-4	.	17	TGCGCCAGCAGCTTGGGGGAAACCAGTGCAACTAATGAAAAACTGTTTTTT	CASSLGETSATNEKLFF
.	TRBV7-2	TRBJ2-1	.	15	TGTGCCAGCAGCTTAGCGGGGGATACTTACAATGAGCAGTTCTTC	CASSLAGDTYNEQFF
TRBD2	TRBV9	TRBJ2-3	.	16	TGTGCCAGCAGCGTAGCGGCTAGCGGGAGTACGGATACGCAGTATTTT	CASSVAASGSTDTQYF
.	TRBV7-8	TRBJ1-4	.	13	TGTGCCAGCAGCTTAGTCAGTAATGAAAAACTGTTTTTT	CASSLVSNEKLFF
.	TRBV7-6	TRBJ2-1	.	14	TGTGCCAGCAGCACCTTCGACCTTCCCGATGAGCAGTTCTTC	CASSTFDLPDEQFF
.	TRBV5-1	TRBJ1-5	.	15	TGCGCCAGCAGCCCCTCGGGTGGGACTAATCAGCCCCAGCATTTT	CASSPSGGTNQPQHF
.	TRBV18	TRBJ1-3	.	17	TGTGCCAGCTCACCACTGTCGGGGGCTATGTCTGGAAACACCATATATTTT	CASSPLSGAMSGNTIYF
TRBD2	TRBV5-4	TRBJ2-1	.	17	TGTGCCAGCAGCTTATGGGAAGGGACTAGCATTCCCGATGAGCAGTTCTTC	CASSLWEGTSIPDEQFF
TRBD1	TRBV5-8	TRBJ2-5	.	16	TGTGCCAGCAGCTTGAGGGGGACAGGGAGTTGGGAGACCCAGTACTTC	CASSLRGTGSWETQYF
.	TRBV5-1	TRBJ2-4	.	13	TGCGCCAGCAGCTTAGAGACAGGAAACATTCAGTACTTC	CASSLETGNIQYF
.	TRBV28	TRBJ2-7	once	14	TGTGCCAGCAGTTTAGGTCAGGGGATGGGGGAGCAGTACTTC	CASSLGQGMGEQYF
TRBD2	TRBV5-1	TRBJ2-3	.	17	TGCGCCAGCAGCGCGGGGGGCCTAGCGGGATTTACAGATACGCAGTATTTT	CASSAGGLAGFTDTQYF
.	TRBV5-1	TRBJ2-5	.	13	TGCGCCAGCAGGTGGGAAGGGGGAGAGACCCAGTACTTC	CASRWEGGETQYF
.	TRBV7-2	TRBJ2-1	.	14	TGTGCCAGCAGCTTAGGTGCGGGTTGGGATGAGCAGTTCTTC	CASSLGAGWDEQFF
.	TRBV7-9	TRBJ2-7	.	12	TGTGCCAGCAGCTTAGTAGAGTCCGAGCAGTACTTC	CASSLVESEQYF
TRBD2	TRBV9	TRBJ2-1	.	16	TGTGCCAGCAGCGTAGAGGCGCGGGAGGCCTACAATGAGCAGTTCTTC	CASSVEAREAYNEQFF
TRBD1	TRBV18	TRBJ1-4	.	16	TGTGCCAGCTCACGAATGCGACAGGGGGCGATTGAAAAACTGTTTTTT	CASSRMRQGAIEKLFF
.	TRBV7-9	TRBJ1-2	.	13	TGTGCCAGCAGCAACGGAAGGGACTATGGCTACACCTTC	CASSNGRDYGYTF
TRBD1	TRBV19	TRBJ2-6	.	19	TGTGCCAGTAGTATATGGGGCTGGACAGGGAGCTCTGGGGCCAACGTCCTGACTTTC	CASSIWGWTGSSGANVLTF
.	TRBV20-1	TRBJ2-1	once	11	TGCAGTGCTACCCACCAAAATGAGCAGTTCTTC	CSATHQNEQFF
.	TRBV4-1	TRBJ2-1	.	13	TGCGCCAGCAGGTCGGTCGGTAGGGATGAGCAGTTCTTC	CASRSVGRDEQFF
TRBD2	TRBV10-3	TRBJ2-5	.	18	TGTGCCATCAGTGAGGTTATGGCTAGCGGGCGAGGGGGAGAGACCCAGTACTTC	CAISEVMASGRGGETQYF
.	TRBV5-1	TRBJ1-1	.	16	TGCGCCAGCAGACCTCCCGTCGTGAAGGGAGGAACTGAAGCTTTCTTT	CASRPPVVKGGTEAFF
TRBD1	TRBV11-2	TRBJ1-4	.	17	TGTGCCAGCAGCTTGGAGGACAGGGTCCCAACTAATGAAAAACTGTTTTTT	CASSLEDRVPTNEKLFF
.	TRBV5-4	TRBJ2-2	.	14	TGTGCCAGCAGCTTGGCCGTTCTTACCGGGGAGCTGTTTTTT	CASSLAVLTGELFF
TRBD2	TRBV11-2	TRBJ2-7	.	14	TGTGCCAGCAGAAGGACTAGCGGGAGGTACGAGCAGTACTTC	CASRRTSGRYEQYF
TRBD2	TRBV28	TRBJ2-1	.	14	TGTGCCAGCAATACTTACGCGGGAGGCAATGAGCAGTTCTTC	CASNTYAGGNEQFF
TRBD1	TRBV10-1	TRBJ1-1	.	15	TGCGCCAGCAGTACGGGACAGGGGCTGGGGACTGAAGCTTTCTTT	CASSTGQGLGTEAFF
.	TRBV27	TRBJ1-5	.	12	TGTGCCAGCGGAGACAGAAACCAGCCCCAGCATTTT	CASGDRNQPQHF
.	TRBV11-3	TRBJ2-3	.	12	TGTGCCAGCAGCTCGTATTCAGATACGCAGTATTTT	CASSSYSDTQYF
.	TRBV7-9	TRBJ1-4	.	13	TGTGCCAGCAGCTTAGCCGCAGTTCAAAAACTGTTTTTT	CASSLAAVQKLFF
TRBD1	TRBV4-3	TRBJ1-4	.	14	TGCGCCAGCAGCCGGAGGACAGGGGGTGAAAAACTGTTTTTT	CASSRRTGGEKLFF
.	TRBV10-1	TRBJ2-3	.	15	TGCGCCAGCAGTGGCCGGCCAGGTAGCACAGATACGCAGTATTTT	CASSGRPGSTDTQYF
.	TRBV5-4	TRBJ2-7	.	14	TGTGCCAGCAGCCTGGGACCCGTGAATTACGAGCAGTACTTC	CASSLGPVNYEQYF
TRBD2	TRBV9	TRBJ2-7	.	18	TGTGCCAGCAGCGTAGGTCTAGCGGGAGGGATTTTCTCCTACGAGCAGTACTTC	CASSVGLAGGIFSYEQYF
.	TRBV9	TRBJ1-2	.	11	TGTGCCAGCAGCCCGAGTGATGGCTACACCTTC	CASSPSDGYTF
TRBD2	TRBV19	TRBJ2-3	.	15	TGTGCCAGTAGCATTTCCCCCAGCGGGGGGGATACGCAGTATTTT	CASSISPSGGDTQYF
.	TRBV10-1	TRBJ2-3	.	13	TGCGCCAGCGGCAACACCGGCACAGATACGCAGTATTTT	CASGNTGTDTQYF
.	TRBV4-3	TRBJ1-5	.	15	TGCGCCAGCAGCCAAGACGGAAGTAGCAATCAGCCCCAGCATTTT	CASSQDGSSNQPQHF
.	TRBV7-8	TRBJ1-5	.	13	TGTGCCAGCAGCTTGCGACAGATCCAGCCCCAGCATTTT	CASSLRQIQPQHF
.	TRBV28	TRBJ2-7	.	13	TGTGCCAGCAGCTCCACACCCGACTACGAGCAGTACTTC	CASSSTPDYEQYF
.	TRBV9	TRBJ2-2	.	16	TGTGCCAGCAGCGCAGGACTGTACGCGAACACCGGGGAGCTGTTTTTT	CASSAGLYANTGELFF